Listed below are T cell receptor beta chains from one sample, sequenced in a study of blood T cell repertoires in COVID-19. TCRdb's copy holds only in-frame clones and misses some; the assay was immunoSEQ multiplex PCR. Of 55,000 to 70,000 clones listed, 88% were seen once; the top ten hold less than 55%. The material sequenced was peripheral blood. The origin of the receptors is a woman aged 60-70 years with COVID-19, enrolled during active disease. The CDR3 runs from the conserved cysteine through the conserved F or W.

len: 15; v_gene: TRBV25-1; CDR3aa: CASSGRGVGDEKLFF
len: 16; v_gene: TRBV3-1/TRBV3-2; CDR3aa: CASSPTRTGSREKLFF
len: 14; v_gene: TRBV6-5; CDR3aa: CASSLQGQNEKLFF
len: 16; v_gene: TRBV27; CDR3aa: CASSSLSGGRYNEQFF
len: 14; v_gene: TRBV4-1; CDR3aa: CASSQGPGTGELFF
len: 15; v_gene: TRBV7-6; CDR3aa: CASTLYPGAGNTIYF
len: 13; v_gene: TRBV9; CDR3aa: CASSVEGGAGYTF
len: 15; v_gene: TRBV28; CDR3aa: CASSTPGQGQETQYF
len: 15; v_gene: TRBV6-2/TRBV6-3; CDR3aa: CASSWGTRDYNEQFF
len: 14; v_gene: TRBV11-2; CDR3aa: CASSSPGQGAGQYF
len: 15; v_gene: TRBV6-1; CDR3aa: CASSDLGGVEGEQFF
len: 14; v_gene: TRBV5-8; CDR3aa: CASTDRGVDNEQFF
len: 13; v_gene: TRBV30; CDR3aa: CAWGRPPGTEAFF
len: 13; v_gene: TRBV5-4; CDR3aa: CASSSGQRPGYTF
len: 15; v_gene: TRBV4-1; CDR3aa: CASSQSGAGGNEQYF
len: 16; v_gene: TRBV7-2; CDR3aa: CASSPRDTLSGNTIYF
len: 17; v_gene: TRBV18; CDR3aa: CASSATTSVENTGELFF
len: 17; v_gene: TRBV6-1; CDR3aa: CASSEEYRRAGANEQFF
len: 15; v_gene: TRBV5-1; CDR3aa: CASSFLAGSSYEQYF
len: 14; v_gene: TRBV3-1/TRBV3-2; CDR3aa: CAGSSQGASYEQYF
len: 14; v_gene: TRBV28; CDR3aa: CASSFSGGAYEQYF
len: 12; v_gene: TRBV11-2; CDR3aa: CASSWDQGWQYF
len: 13; v_gene: TRBV6-6; CDR3aa: CASSYVARETQYF
len: 15; v_gene: TRBV19; CDR3aa: CASSPGQGSPGELFF
len: 18; v_gene: TRBV19; CDR3aa: CASSILALGQGEGYGYTF
len: 14; v_gene: TRBV28; CDR3aa: CASATLAGPNVGYF
len: 16; v_gene: TRBV11-2; CDR3aa: CASSFSGGPTFREQYF
len: 15; v_gene: TRBV6-6; CDR3aa: CASKGESLYNSPLHF
len: 15; v_gene: TRBV11-3; CDR3aa: CASSLDRGANTEAFF
len: 15; v_gene: TRBV5-4; CDR3aa: CASSLDFQVTDTQYF
len: 14; v_gene: TRBV4-3; CDR3aa: CASSPSRVNTEAFF
len: 15; v_gene: TRBV10-3; CDR3aa: CAISGGTSINGELFF
len: 16; v_gene: TRBV27; CDR3aa: CASSPSGTGGGETQYF
len: 17; v_gene: TRBV21-1; CDR3aa: CASSGHLWGLAGNEQFF
len: 13; v_gene: TRBV27; CDR3aa: CASNSGGVGEAFF
len: 14; v_gene: TRBV9; CDR3aa: CASSRDFYQETQYF
len: 15; v_gene: TRBV4-1; CDR3aa: CASSQLLAVTYEQYF
len: 17; v_gene: TRBV10-3; CDR3aa: CAISGSGTGDSGNTIYF
len: 15; v_gene: TRBV19; CDR3aa: CASSIHISSGNEQFF
len: 16; v_gene: TRBV19; CDR3aa: CASSIGASSYNSPLHF
len: 16; v_gene: TRBV6-2/TRBV6-3; CDR3aa: CASSSIGLAGYNEQFF
len: 13; v_gene: TRBV18; CDR3aa: CASSPPRKQTQYF